The T cell receptor beta chain described here comes from a study of cytomegalovirus exposure and HLA in healthy donors. Comments on this clone: Its antigen is currently unknown.

Whole-study results and caveats: Some 150 TCR beta chains were listed as cytomegalovirus-associated. Earlier analysis found most TCR beta V segments productive about 90% or about 30% of the time.

The length of the CDR3 is 16 residues. The J segment lost 6 bases and the V segment lost 5 bases, leaving 12 bases of the junction unmatched. Germline V CDR1 and CDR2: ENHRY, SYGVKD. A multiplex PCR was run with 60 Vbeta primers and 13 Jbeta primers. Method: immunoSEQ multiplex PCR; TCRdb's copy keeps in-frame clones and lacks some. The table shows about 130,000 clones, with more than 75% occurring only once. The clonotype comes from a man aged 30 to 39 in good health and CMV-seropositive. The chain links TRBV10-3 to TRBJ2-1; 8 bases map to TRBD2. The sample was PBMCs. CDR3 sequence (DNA): TGTGCCATCAGTACGACCGCCGCGGGAGGACCCAATGAGCAGTTCTTC. Its protein is CAISTTAAGGPNEQFF.